This is a list of T cell receptor beta chains from one sample in a study of CD8 T cells in ankylosing spondylitis. TCRdb reprocessed the 5' RACE reads with MiXCR, giving one entry per CDR3 protein. The table has 150,000 to 200,000 distinct CDR3 sequences, 9.5% to 13% seen once. Input material: blood, either unsorted or a sorted T cell fraction (not recorded which). The receptors shown here come from a male donor with ankylosing spondylitis or in good health (not recorded which). The CDR3 runs from the conserved cysteine through the conserved F or W. The D gene is left open where the match is weak. Where a row states a size, it is once, few, many or the class of an expanded clone; other rows omit it.

v_call,cdr3_length,j_call,d_call,clone_size,cdr3_aa,cdr3_nt
TRBV29-1,14,TRBJ2-5,-,many,CSAPMLDPAKTQYF,TGCAGCGCCCCCATGCTTGACCCGGCGAAGACCCAGTACTTC
TRBV6-2/TRBV6-3,14,TRBJ1-2,-,many,CASIYSEGNYGYTF,TGTGCCAGCATCTACAGCGAGGGGAACTATGGCTACACCTTC
TRBV20-1,12,TRBJ1-1,-,many,CSARMGFAEAFF,TGCAGCGCCCGGATGGGTTTTGCTGAAGCTTTCTTT
TRBV10-3,15,TRBJ2-3,TRBD1,many,CAISRGTGGTDTQYF,TGTGCCATCAGCCGAGGGACAGGGGGCACAGATACGCAGTATTTT
TRBV18,16,TRBJ1-4,-,-,CASSEREGATNEKLFF,TGTGCCAGCTCCGAACGGGAGGGCGCAACTAATGAAAAACTGTTTTTT
TRBV6-5,17,TRBJ1-3,-,many,CASSYETAGTGSDTIYF,TGTGCCAGCAGTTATGAGACGGCGGGCACAGGATCGGACACCATATATTTT
TRBV9,17,TRBJ1-4,-,few,CASSVGIRGVRDEKLFF,TGTGCCAGCAGCGTAGGTATCCGAGGGGTCAGAGATGAAAAACTGTTTTTT
TRBV25-1,14,TRBJ2-2,TRBD1,few,CASTGTGVAGELFF,TGTGCCAGTACCGGGACAGGGGTTGCCGGGGAGCTGTTTTTT
TRBV20-1,13,TRBJ1-5,-,-,CSVGREVGQPQHF,TGCAGTGTTGGCAGGGAGGTTGGTCAGCCCCAGCATTTT
TRBV20-1,15,TRBJ2-1,-,-,CSARESSGLGNEQFF,TGCAGTGCTAGAGAAAGTTCGGGACTCGGCAATGAGCAGTTCTTC
TRBV20-1,14,TRBJ2-7,-,many,CSARPWGTHYEQYF,TGCAGTGCTAGACCGTGGGGGACTCATTACGAGCAGTACTTC
TRBV28,13,TRBJ2-3,-,many,CASTPGATDTQYF,TGTGCCAGCACCCCGGGGGCTACAGATACGCAGTATTTT
TRBV5-1,14,TRBJ1-1,-,many,CASSRGRENTEAFF,TGCGCCAGCAGCCGGGGACGGGAGAACACTGAAGCTTTCTTT
TRBV11-2,15,TRBJ2-3,TRBD2,many,CASSLRTSATDTQYF,TGTGCCAGCAGCTTAAGGACTAGCGCCACAGATACGCAGTATTTT
TRBV19,16,TRBJ1-1,TRBD1,-,CASTMGQGLGNTEAFF,TGTGCCAGTACCATGGGACAGGGGTTGGGGAACACTGAAGCTTTCTTT
TRBV5-5,12,TRBJ1-5,-,-,CASSGGSSPQHF,TGTGCCAGCAGCGGAGGTTCTTCGCCCCAGCATTTT
TRBV7-9,14,TRBJ1-2,-,-,CASSFEGASGGYTF,TGTGCCAGCAGCTTCGAAGGGGCGTCAGGTGGCTACACCTTC
TRBV12-3/TRBV12-4,14,TRBJ2-7,TRBD2,-,CASSLGGSLYEQYF,TGTGCCAGCAGCCTAGGCGGGAGCTTATACGAGCAGTACTTC
TRBV20-1,15,TRBJ2-7,-,few,CSATSTGTSLAEQYF,TGCAGTGCTACCTCGACTGGGACATCCCTTGCCGAGCAGTACTTC
TRBV7-2,13,TRBJ2-7,TRBD1,many,CASSLWTGHEQYF,TGTGCCAGCAGCTTATGGACAGGGCACGAGCAGTACTTC
TRBV19,16,TRBJ1-5,-,-,CASSIEGDYSNQPQHF,TGTGCCAGTAGTATAGAGGGAGATTATAGCAATCAGCCCCAGCATTTT